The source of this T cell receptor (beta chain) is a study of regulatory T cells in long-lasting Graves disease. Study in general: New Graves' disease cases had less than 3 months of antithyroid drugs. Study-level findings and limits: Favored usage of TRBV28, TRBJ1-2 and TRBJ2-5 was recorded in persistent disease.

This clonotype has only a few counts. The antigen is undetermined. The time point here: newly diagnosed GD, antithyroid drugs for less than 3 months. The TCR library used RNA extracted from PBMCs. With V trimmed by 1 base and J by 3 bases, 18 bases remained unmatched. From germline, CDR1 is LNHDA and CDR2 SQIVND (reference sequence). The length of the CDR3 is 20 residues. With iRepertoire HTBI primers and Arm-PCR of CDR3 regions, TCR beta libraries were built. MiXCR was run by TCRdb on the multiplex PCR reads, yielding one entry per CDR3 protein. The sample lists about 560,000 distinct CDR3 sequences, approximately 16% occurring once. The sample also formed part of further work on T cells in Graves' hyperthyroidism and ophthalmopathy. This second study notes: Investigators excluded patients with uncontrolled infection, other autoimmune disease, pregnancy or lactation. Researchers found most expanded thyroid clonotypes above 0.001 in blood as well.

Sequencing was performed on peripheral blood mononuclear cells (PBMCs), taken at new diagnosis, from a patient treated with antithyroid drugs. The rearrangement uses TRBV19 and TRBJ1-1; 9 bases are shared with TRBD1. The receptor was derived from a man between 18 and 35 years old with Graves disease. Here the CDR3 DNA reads TGTGCCAGTAGTATAGGTTTGCCGGGACAGGGCTTAGTCTGGGACACTGAAGCTTTCTTT. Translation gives CASSIGLPGQGLVWDTEAFF.